The TCR beta chain under discussion was sequenced for a study of cytomegalovirus exposure and HLA in healthy donors. Study findings and constraints: As a later analysis showed, a missense DCLRE1C variant was linked to trimming of TCR beta V- and J-genes.

Concerning this clone: Its cognate antigen is unknown.

The PCR made use of 60 Vbeta and 13 Jbeta primers. Method: immunoSEQ multiplex PCR; TCRdb's copy keeps in-frame clones and lacks some. The sample lists around 100,000 clones, about 70% seen once, with around 4.9% in the top ten. CDR1 and CDR2 (germline): SGHAT, FQNNGV. Trimming took 4 bases from V and 5 from J, leaving 29 bases between them. The CDR3 has 19 amino acids. The TCR comes from a man aged 30 to 45 in good health and CMV-seropositive. The specimen was PBMCs. The chain is built from TRBV11-2 and TRBJ1-2; tentative D call: TRBD1 (5 bases). CDR3 nucleotides: TGTGCCAGCAGCTCGATCACCCTCCGGGACTTCCCCACGGGGTATGGCTACACCTTC. This encodes CASSSITLRDFPTGYGYTF.